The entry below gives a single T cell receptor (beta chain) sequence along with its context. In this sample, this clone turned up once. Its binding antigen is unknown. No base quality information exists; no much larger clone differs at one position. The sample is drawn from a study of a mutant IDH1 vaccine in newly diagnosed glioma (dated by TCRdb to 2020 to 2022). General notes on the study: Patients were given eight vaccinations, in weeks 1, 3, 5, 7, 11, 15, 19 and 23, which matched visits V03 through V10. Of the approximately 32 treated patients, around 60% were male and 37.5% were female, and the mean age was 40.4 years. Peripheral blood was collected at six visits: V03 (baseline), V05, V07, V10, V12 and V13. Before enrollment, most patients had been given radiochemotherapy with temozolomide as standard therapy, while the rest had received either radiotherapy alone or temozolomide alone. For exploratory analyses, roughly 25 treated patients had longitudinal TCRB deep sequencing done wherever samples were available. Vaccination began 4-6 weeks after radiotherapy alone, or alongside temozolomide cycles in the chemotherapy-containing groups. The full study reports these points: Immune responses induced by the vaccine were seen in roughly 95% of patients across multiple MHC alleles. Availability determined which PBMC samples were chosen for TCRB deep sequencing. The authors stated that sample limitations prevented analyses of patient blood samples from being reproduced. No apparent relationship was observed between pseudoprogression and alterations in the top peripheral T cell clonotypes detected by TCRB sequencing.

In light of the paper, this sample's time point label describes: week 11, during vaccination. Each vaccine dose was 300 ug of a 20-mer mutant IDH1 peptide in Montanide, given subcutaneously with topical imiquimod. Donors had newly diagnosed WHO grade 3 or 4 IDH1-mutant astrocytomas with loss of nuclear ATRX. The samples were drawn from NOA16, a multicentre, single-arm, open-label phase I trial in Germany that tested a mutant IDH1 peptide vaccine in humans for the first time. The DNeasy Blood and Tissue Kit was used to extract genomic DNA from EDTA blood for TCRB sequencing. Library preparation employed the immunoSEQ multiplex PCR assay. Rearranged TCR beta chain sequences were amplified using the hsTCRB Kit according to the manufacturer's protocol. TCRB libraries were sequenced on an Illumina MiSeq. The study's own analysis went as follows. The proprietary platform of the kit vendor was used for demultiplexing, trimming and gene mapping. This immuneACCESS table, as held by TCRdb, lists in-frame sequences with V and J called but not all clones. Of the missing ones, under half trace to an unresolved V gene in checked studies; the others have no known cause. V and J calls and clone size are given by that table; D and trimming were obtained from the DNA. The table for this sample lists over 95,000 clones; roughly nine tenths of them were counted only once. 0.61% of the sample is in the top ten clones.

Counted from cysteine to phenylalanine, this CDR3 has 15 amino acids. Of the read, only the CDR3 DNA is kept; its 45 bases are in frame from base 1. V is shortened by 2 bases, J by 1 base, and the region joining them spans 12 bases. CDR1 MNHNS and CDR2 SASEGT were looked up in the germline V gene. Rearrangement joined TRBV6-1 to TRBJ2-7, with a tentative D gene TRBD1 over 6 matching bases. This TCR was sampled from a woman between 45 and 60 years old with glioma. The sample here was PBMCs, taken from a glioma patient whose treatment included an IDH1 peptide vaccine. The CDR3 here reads CASSESAGVSYEQYF. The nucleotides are TGTGCCAGCAGTGAATCGGCAGGGGTGTCCTACGAGCAGTACTTC.